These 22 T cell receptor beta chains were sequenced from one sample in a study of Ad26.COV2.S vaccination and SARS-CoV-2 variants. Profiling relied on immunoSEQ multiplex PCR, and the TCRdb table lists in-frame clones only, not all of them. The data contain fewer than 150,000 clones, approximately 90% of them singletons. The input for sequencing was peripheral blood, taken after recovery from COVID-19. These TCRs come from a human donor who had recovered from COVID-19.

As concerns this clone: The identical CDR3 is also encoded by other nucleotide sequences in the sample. The CDR3 protein is CASSLVLRGREEQYF. CDR3 in DNA: TGTGCCAGCAGCTTAGTCCTCAGGGGGCGCGAAGAGCAGTACTTC. This sequence joins TRBV13 and TRBJ2-7; TRBD1 matches at 8 bases. CDR1 PRHDT and CDR2 FYEKMQ come from the germline V gene (reference sequence). CDR3 size: 15 residues. V lost 1 base, J lost 7 bases, and 9 bases stayed unmatched.

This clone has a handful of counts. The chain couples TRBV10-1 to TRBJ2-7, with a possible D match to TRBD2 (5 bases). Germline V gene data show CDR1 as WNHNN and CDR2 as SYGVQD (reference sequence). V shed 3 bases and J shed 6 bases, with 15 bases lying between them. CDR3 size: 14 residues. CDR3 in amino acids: CASSDQGGWGEQYF. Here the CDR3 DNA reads TGCGCCAGCAGTGACCAAGGAGGTTGGGGCGAGCAGTACTTC.

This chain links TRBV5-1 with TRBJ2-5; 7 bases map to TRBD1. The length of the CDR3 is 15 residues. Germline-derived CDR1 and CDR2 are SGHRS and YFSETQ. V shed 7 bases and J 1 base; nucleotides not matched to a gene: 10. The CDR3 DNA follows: TGCGCCAGCTGGCGACCGGGGACAGCCCAAGAGACCCAGTACTTC. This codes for CASWRPGTAQETQYF.

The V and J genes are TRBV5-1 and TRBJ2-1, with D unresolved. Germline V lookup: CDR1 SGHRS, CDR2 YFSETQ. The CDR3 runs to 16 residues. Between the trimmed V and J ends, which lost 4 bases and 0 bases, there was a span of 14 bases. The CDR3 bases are TGCGCCAGCAGCCGTGTGACTCCTAGCTCCTACAATGAGCAGTTCTTC. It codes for CASSRVTPSSYNEQFF.

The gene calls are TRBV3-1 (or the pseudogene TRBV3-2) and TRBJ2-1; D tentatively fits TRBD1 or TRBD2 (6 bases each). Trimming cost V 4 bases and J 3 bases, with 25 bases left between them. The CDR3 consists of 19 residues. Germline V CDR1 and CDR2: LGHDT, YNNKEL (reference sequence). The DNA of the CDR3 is TGTGCCAGCAGCCCAGAAAGGGGGGATTCGGTAGCTGGCTACAATGAGCAGTTCTTC. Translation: CASSPERGDSVAGYNEQFF.

CDR3 nucleotide sequence: TGTGCCACCGCGGCAGGGGGGATGAGCAATCAGCCCCAGCATTTT. This codes for CATAAGGMSNQPQHF. The rearrangement joins TRBV24-1 to TRBJ1-5; 7 nucleotides align to TRBD1. Germline CDR1 and CDR2: KGHDR and SFDVKD. V was clipped by 9 bases and J by 1 base; unmatched bases: 8. This CDR3 comprises 15 residues.

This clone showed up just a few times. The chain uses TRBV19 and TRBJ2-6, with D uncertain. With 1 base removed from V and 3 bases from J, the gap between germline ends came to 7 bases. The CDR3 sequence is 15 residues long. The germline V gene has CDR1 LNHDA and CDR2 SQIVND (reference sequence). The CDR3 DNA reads TGTGCCAGTAGTATAGGTGGCGGTGGGGCCAACGTCCTGACTTTC. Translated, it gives CASSIGGGGANVLTF.

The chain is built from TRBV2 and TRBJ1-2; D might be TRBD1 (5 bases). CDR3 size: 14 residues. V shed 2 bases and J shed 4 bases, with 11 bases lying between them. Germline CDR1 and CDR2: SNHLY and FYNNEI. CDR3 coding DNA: TGTGCCAGCAGTGAAACGGGGGGGACCTATGGCTACACCTTC. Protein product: CASSETGGTYGYTF.

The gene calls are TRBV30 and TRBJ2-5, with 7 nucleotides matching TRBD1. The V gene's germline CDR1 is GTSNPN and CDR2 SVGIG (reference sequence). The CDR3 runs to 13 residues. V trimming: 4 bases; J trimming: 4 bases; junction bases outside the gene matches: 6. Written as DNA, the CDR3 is TGTGCCTGGATGAGACAGGGCGGAGAGACCCAGTACTTC. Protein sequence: CAWMRQGGETQYF.

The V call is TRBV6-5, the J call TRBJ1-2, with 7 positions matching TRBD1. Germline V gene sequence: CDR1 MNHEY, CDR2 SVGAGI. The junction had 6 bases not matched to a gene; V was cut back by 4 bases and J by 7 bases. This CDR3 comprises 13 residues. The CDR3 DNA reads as TGTGCCAGCAGTTTCGACAGGGCAGTTGGCTACACCTTC. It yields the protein CASSFDRAVGYTF.

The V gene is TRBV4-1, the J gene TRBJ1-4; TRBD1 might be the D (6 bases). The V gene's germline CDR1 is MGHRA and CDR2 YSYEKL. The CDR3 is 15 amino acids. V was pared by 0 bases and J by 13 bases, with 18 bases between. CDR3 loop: CASSQEWGPTGSLFF. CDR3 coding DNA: TGCGCCAGCAGCCAAGAGTGGGGGCCTACGGGATCACTGTTTTTT.

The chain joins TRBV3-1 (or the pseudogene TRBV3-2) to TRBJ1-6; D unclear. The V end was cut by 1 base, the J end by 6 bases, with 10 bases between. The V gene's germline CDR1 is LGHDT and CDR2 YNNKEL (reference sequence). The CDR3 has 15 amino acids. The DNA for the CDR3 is TGTGCCAGCAGCCAAGTAGCGGGAAGTAATTCACCCCTCCACTTT. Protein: CASSQVAGSNSPLHF.

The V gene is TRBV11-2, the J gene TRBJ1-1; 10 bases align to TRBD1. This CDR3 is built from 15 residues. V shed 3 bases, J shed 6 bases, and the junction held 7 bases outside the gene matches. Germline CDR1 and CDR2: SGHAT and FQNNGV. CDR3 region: CASSLGRDRGPEAFF. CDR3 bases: TGTGCCAGCAGCTTGGGCCGAGACAGGGGGCCTGAAGCTTTCTTT.

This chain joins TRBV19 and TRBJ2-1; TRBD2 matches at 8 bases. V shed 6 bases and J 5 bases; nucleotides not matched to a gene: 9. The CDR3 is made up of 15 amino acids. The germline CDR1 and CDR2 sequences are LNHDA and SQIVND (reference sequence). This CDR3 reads CASSVLPGGNNEQFF. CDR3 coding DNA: TGTGCCAGTAGCGTCTTACCGGGGGGGAACAATGAGCAGTTCTTC.

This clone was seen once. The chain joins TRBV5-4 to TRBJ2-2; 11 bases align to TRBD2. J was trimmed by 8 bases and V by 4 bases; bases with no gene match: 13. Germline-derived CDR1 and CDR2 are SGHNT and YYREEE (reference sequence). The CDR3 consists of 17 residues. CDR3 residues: CASSLGLAAFGGGELFF. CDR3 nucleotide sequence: TGTGCCAGCAGCCTGGGACTAGCGGCTTTCGGGGGAGGGGAGCTGTTTTTT.

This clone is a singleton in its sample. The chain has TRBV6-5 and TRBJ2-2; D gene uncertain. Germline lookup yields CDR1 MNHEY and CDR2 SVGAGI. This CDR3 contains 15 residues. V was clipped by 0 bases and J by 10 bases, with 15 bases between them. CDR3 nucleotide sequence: TGTGCCAGCAGTTACTCGAGAGGCGGCTTGGCGGAGCTGTTTTTT. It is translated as CASSYSRGGLAELFF.

In DNA form, the CDR3 reads TGTGCCAGCAGCCGTAAAGGCCTAGCGGGGGTCACAGATACGCAGTATTTT. It encodes CASSRKGLAGVTDTQYF. V and J are TRBV28 and TRBJ2-3, with 10 bases that match TRBD2. Trimming took 6 bases from V and 2 from J; bases not matched to a gene: 11. Looked up from germline, CDR1 is MDHEN and CDR2 is SYDVKM. The CDR3 contains 17 residues.

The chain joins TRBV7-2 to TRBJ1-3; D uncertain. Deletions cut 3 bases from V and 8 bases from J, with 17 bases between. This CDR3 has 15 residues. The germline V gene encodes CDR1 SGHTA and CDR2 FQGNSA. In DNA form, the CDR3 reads TGTGCCAGCAGCTTTAAGGGCCTGCCATGGGACACCATATATTTT. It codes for CASSFKGLPWDTIYF.

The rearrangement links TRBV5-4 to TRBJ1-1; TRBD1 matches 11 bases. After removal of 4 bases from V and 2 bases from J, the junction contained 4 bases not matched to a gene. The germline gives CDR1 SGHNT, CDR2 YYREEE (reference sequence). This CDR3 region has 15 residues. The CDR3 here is CASSRDRGINTEAFF. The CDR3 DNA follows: TGTGCCAGCAGCAGGGACAGGGGGATCAACACTGAAGCTTTCTTT.

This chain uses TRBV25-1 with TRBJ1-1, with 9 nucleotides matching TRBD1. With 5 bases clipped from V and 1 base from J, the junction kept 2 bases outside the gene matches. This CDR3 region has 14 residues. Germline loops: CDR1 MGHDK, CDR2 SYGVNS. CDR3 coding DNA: TGTGCCAGCAGTCCACAGGGGGCGAACACTGAAGCTTTCTTT. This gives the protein CASSPQGANTEAFF. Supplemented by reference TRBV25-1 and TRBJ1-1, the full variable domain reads EADIYQTPRYLVIGTGKKITLECSQTMGHDKMYWYQQDPGMELHLIHYSYGVNSTEKGDLSSESTVSRIRTEHFPLTLESARPSHTSQYLCASSPQGANTEAFFGQGTRLTVV.

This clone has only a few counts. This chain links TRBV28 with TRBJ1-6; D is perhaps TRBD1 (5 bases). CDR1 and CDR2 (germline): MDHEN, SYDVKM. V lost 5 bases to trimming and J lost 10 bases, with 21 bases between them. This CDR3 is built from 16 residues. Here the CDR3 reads CASSPKEWGIQSPLHF. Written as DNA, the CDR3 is TGTGCCAGCAGTCCTAAGGAGTGGGGGATTCAATCACCCCTCCACTTT.

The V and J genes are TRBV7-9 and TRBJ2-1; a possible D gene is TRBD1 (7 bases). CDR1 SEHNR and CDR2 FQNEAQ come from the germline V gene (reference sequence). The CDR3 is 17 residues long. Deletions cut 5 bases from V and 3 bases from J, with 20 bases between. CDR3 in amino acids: CASSPLAQGGFYNEQFF. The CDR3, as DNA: TGTGCCAGCAGCCCCCTCGCGCAGGGGGGCTTCTACAATGAGCAGTTCTTC.